This T cell receptor (beta chain) derives from a study of cytomegalovirus exposure and HLA in healthy donors. Germline V gene sequence: CDR1 SGHTA, CDR2 FQGTGA. CDR3 length equals 16 residues. With regard to this clone: Its cognate antigen is unknown. One end of the junction is discordant with germline, which a read error may explain.

PCR primers comprised 60 Vbeta and 13 Jbeta primers. Assay used: immunoSEQ multiplex PCR; TCRdb lists only in-frame clones, some missing. The sample carries 55,000 to 65,000 clones, roughly 80% recorded once. General study findings and limits: According to an earlier analysis, most TCR beta V segments yielded productive rearrangements about 90% or about 30% of the time. The study had only CMV serostatus as immune exposure information. Confirmation in vitro established that three CMV-associated chains were specific for CMV antigens. Sequences of the TCR beta chain were said to predict the HLA-A and HLA-B alleles of most subjects accurately.

The V gene is TRBV7-3, the J gene TRBJ2-1; 11 bases map to TRBD1. Sequencing used PBMCs. This receptor was taken from a middle-aged woman in good health and CMV-seropositive. CDR3 in DNA: TGTGCCAGCAGCATAACCGGGACAGGGGGAATCAATGAGCAGTTCTTC. Amino acid sequence: CASSITGTGGINEQFF.